This T cell receptor beta chain was obtained from a study of brain T cells in children with intractable seizures. This CDR3 contains 16 residues. Germline lookup yields CDR1 SEHNR and CDR2 FQNEAQ (reference sequence). The V end lost 6 bases, the J end lost 5 bases, and 19 bases lay between the germline ends. Time point in this sample: blood from clinic visit 5 months post-surgery; TSC patient then seizure free. TCRdb's table, derived via immunoSEQ multiplex PCR, lists solely in-frame clones and lacks some. The table has about 340,000 clones, about 93% seen once; the top ten hold around 5%. The clonotype comes from a boy under two years old with tuberous sclerosis and intractable seizures. Sequenced material: peripheral blood, taken more than 4 months after surgery. This chain links TRBV7-9 with TRBJ2-2; D not resolved. The CDR3 here is CASRSPTSGWTGELFF. The CDR3 DNA sequence: TGTGCCAGCAGGTCCCCGACATCCGGGTGGACCGGGGAGCTGTTTTTT.